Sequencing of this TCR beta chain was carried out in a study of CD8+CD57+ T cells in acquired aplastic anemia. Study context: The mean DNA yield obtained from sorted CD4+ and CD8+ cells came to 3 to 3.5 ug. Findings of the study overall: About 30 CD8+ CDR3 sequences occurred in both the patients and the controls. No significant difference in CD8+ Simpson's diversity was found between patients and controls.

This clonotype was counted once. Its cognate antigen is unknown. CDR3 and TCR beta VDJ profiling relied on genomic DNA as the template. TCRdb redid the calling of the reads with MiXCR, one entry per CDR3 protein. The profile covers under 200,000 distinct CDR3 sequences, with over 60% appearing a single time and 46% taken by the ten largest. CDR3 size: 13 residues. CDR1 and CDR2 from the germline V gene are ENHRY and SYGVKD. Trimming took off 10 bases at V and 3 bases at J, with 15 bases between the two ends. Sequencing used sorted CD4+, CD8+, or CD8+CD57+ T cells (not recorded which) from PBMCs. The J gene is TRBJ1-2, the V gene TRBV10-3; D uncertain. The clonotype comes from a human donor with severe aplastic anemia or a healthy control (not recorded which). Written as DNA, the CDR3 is TGTGCCACTAAGCTCTCCTCGGACTATGGCTACACCTTC. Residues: CATKLSSDYGYTF.